This T cell receptor beta chain was sequenced in a study of T cells in localized non-small cell lung cancer. The sample holds one count of this clone. Sequencing was performed with immunoSEQ multiplex PCR; in TCRdb, only in-frame clones are kept and a portion is missing. The table shows around 1,500 clones, with less than 30% occurring only once. Germline-derived CDR1 and CDR2 are LNHDA and SQIVND (reference sequence). The CDR3 extends over 16 amino acids. The V gene lost 3 bases and the J gene lost 2 bases, with 14 bases spanning the gap. Here the sequenced sample was lung tumor tissue, taken before any cancer treatment. The genes are TRBV19 and TRBJ1-5; D unclear. This clonotype originated in an older male donor with stage I squamous cell lung carcinoma. CDR3 loop: CASSIAGATGNQPQHF. The CDR3 nucleotides are TGTGCCAGTAGTATCGCGGGAGCTACGGGCAATCAGCCCCAGCATTTT.